The TCR beta chain under discussion was sequenced for a study of T cells after posttransplantation cyclophosphamide. Peripheral blood was collected from the related graft donor on the marrow donation day. Using immunoSEQ multiplex PCR, the repertoire was profiled, and TCRdb retains in-frame clones only, with some absent. In total the sample includes about 39,000 clones, none of them seen once. At least ten counts were recorded for this clone. As yet, its antigen is unknown. Findings and caveats of the study: Blood and skin or GI T cell repertoires showed limited TRB overlap. TRB clonality was highly associated with recipient CMV seropositivity and reactivation. Donor CD8+ memory clones often dominated recipient blood repertoires at later times.

The source is a woman between 45 and 65 years old in good health and a related stem cell transplant donor. The sequenced sample consisted of PBMCs.

The DNA of the CDR3 is TGTGCCAGCAGTGCCCGGGGGGCGAGCAACACTGAAGCTTTCTTT. It codes for CASSARGASNTEAFF. The chain has TRBV28 and TRBJ1-1; a possible D gene is TRBD1 (6 bases). Germline V CDR1 and CDR2: MDHEN, SYDVKM. This CDR3 is 15 amino acids long. V was clipped by 5 bases and J by 2 bases, with 15 bases between them. The variable domain in full, completed from reference TRBV28 and TRBJ1-1, reads DVKVTQSSRYLVKRTGEKVFLECVQDMDHENMFWYRQDPGLGLRLIYFSYDVKMKEKGDIPEGYSVSREKKERFSLILESASTNQTSMYLCASSARGASNTEAFFGQGTRLTVV.